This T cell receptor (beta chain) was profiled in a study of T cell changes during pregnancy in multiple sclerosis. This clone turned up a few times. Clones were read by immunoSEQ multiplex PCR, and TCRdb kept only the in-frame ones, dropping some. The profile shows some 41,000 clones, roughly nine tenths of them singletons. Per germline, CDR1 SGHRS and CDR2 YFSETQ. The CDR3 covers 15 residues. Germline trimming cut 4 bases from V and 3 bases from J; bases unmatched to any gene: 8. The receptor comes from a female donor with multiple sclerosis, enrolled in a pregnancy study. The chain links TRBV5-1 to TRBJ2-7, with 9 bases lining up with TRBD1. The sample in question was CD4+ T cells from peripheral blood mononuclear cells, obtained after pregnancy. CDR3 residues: CASSPGQGRSYEQYF. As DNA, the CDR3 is TGCGCCAGCAGCCCGGGACAGGGTAGGAGCTACGAGCAGTACTTC.